This T cell receptor (beta chain) was profiled in a study of regulatory T cells in long-lasting Graves disease. Findings and limits, study-wide: TCR diversity was lower in persistent than newly diagnosed Graves' disease.

The CDR3 is 12 residues long. The V end lost 6 bases, the J end lost 7 bases, and 12 bases lay between the germline ends. CDR1 and CDR2 (germline): MNHEY, SMNVEV (reference sequence). Sample time point: persistent/refractory GD, antithyroid drugs over 5 years with positive TRAb. From PBMCs, RNA was extracted and then used to make the TCR library. For TCR beta, libraries came from iRepertoire HTBI primers and Arm-PCR of CDR3 regions. TCRdb ran MiXCR on the multiplex PCR reads and lists one entry per CDR3 protein. Of about 340,000 distinct CDR3 sequences listed, roughly a fifth were seen once; the top ten hold 25% to 35%. This clonotype was found many times. Antigen specificity is unknown.

V usage is TRBV27 and J usage is TRBJ1-2; D call uncertain. The clonotype was recovered from a female donor with Graves disease. The input for sequencing was peripheral blood mononuclear cells (PBMCs), taken when the disease was refractory, from a patient treated with antithyroid drugs. The CDR3 nucleotides read TGTGCCAGCAGACCCTCAGGTAGTGGCTACACCTTC. This translates into CASRPSGSGYTF.